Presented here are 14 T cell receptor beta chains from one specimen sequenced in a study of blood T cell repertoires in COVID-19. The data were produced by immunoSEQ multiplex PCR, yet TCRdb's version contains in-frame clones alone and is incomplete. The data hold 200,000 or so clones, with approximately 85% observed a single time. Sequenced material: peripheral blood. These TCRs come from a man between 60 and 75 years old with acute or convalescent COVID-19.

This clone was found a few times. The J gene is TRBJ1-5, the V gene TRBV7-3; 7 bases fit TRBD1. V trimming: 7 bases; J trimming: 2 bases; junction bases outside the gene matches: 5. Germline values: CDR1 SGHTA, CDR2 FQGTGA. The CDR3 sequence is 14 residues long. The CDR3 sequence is CASKGGEGNQPQHF. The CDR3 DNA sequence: TGTGCCAGCAAAGGGGGCGAGGGCAATCAGCCCCAGCATTTT.

The CDR3 spells CASSSDLTGVDTGELFF. DNA of the CDR3: TGTGCCAGTAGTTCAGACTTGACAGGGGTGGACACCGGGGAGCTGTTTTTT. The rearrangement links TRBV19 to TRBJ2-2; TRBD1 matches at 8 bases. Germline V gene sequence: CDR1 LNHDA, CDR2 SQIVND (reference sequence). The trim removed 5 bases at V and 3 bases at J, leaving 11 bases unmatched. The CDR3 consists of 17 residues.

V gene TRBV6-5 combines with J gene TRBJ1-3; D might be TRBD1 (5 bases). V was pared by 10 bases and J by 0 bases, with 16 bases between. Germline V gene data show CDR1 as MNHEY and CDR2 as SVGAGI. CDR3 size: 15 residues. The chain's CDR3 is CATSRQLFSGNTIYF. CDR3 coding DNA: TGTGCCACCTCCAGACAGCTTTTCTCTGGAAACACCATATATTTT.

The CDR3 nucleotides are TGTGCCACCAGTGAAACAACCGGGACTAGCGGGATGTATGGTGAGCAGTTCTTC. Protein sequence: CATSETTGTSGMYGEQFF. V gene TRBV24-1 combines with J gene TRBJ2-1, with 13 positions matching TRBD2. The length of the CDR3 is 18 residues. Germline V gene data show CDR1 as KGHDR and CDR2 as SFDVKD. Trimming removed 4 bases from V and 9 bases from J; junction bases left unmatched: 14.

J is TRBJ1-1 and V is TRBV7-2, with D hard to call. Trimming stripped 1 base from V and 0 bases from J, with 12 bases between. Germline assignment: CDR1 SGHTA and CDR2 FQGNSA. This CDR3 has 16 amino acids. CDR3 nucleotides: TGTGCCAGCAGCTTAGGGCCTTACCCCATGAACACTGAAGCTTTCTTT. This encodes CASSLGPYPMNTEAFF.

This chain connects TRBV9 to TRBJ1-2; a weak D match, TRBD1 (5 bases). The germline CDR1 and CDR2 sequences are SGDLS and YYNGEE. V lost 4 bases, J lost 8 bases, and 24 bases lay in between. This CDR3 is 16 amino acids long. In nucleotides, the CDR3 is TGTGCCAGCAGCACCGGCGGGGGACGGTCACCCGGGGGCTACACCTTC. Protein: CASSTGGGRSPGGYTF. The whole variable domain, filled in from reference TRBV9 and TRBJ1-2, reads DSGVTQTPKHLITATGQRVTLRCSPRSGDLSVYWYQQSLDQGLQFLIQYYNGEERAKGNILERFSAQQFPDLHSELNLSSLELGDSALYFCASSTGGGRSPGGYTFGSGTRLTVV.

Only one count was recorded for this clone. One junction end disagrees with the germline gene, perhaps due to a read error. CDR3 DNA sequence: TGTGCTAGCAGCTTAGCGGACAGTCAAGAGACCCAGTACTTC. It is translated as CASSLADSQETQYF. This chain joins TRBV7-7 and TRBJ2-5; D may correspond to TRBD1 or TRBD2 (6 bases each). Germline CDR1 reads SSHAT; CDR2 reads FNYEAQ (reference sequence). The CDR3 consists of 14 residues.

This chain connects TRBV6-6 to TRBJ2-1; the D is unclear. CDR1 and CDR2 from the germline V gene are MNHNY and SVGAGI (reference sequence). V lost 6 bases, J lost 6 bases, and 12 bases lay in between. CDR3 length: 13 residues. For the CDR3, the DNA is TGTGCCAGCAGCTCATCCCCCGGCAATGAGCAGTTCTTC. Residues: CASSSSPGNEQFF.

The CDR3 coding sequence is TGTGCCAGTAGCACCCGGGACAGGGCGGACGAGCAGTACTTC. Its translation is CASSTRDRADEQYF. The V and J genes are TRBV19 and TRBJ2-7; TRBD1 agrees at 9 bases. The germline V gene encodes CDR1 LNHDA and CDR2 SQIVND (reference sequence). V was clipped by 6 bases and J by 5 bases; unmatched bases: 8. This CDR3 has 14 residues.

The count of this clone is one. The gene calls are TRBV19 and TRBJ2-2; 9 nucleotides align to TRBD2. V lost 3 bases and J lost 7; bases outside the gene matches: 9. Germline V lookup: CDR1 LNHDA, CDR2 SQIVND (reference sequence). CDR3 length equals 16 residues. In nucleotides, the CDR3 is TGTGCCAGTAGTATGGTTCTAGCGGGAATAGGCGGGGAGCTGTTTTTT. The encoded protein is CASSMVLAGIGGELFF.

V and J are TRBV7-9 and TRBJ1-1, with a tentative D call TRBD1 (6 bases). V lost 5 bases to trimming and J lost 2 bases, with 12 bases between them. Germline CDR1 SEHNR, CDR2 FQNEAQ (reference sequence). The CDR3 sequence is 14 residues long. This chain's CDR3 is CASSPTGPNTEAFF. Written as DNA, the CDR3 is TGTGCCAGCAGCCCGACAGGACCTAACACTGAAGCTTTCTTT.

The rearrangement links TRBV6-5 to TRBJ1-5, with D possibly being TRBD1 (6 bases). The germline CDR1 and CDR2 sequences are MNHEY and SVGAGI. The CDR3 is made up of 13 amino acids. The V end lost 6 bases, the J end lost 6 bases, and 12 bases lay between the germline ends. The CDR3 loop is CASRGGFGQPQHF. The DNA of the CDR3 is TGTGCCAGCAGAGGGGGATTCGGTCAGCCCCAGCATTTT.

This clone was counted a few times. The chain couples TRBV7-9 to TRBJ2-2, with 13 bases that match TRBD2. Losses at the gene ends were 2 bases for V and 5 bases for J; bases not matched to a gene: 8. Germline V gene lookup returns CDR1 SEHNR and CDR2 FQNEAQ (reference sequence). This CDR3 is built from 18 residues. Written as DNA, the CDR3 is TGTGCCAGCAGCTTACCCGGACTAGCGGGAGAACGAACCGGGGAGCTGTTTTTT. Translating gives CASSLPGLAGERTGELFF.

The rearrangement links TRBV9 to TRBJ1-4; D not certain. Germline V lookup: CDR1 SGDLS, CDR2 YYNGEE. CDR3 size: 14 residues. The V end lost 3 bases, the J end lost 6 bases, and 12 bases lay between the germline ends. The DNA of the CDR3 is TGTGCCAGCAGCGCCAAGCTAACGGATGAAAAACTGTTTTTT. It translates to CASSAKLTDEKLFF. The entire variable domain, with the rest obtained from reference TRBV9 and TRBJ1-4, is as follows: DSGVTQTPKHLITATGQRVTLRCSPRSGDLSVYWYQQSLDQGLQFLIQYYNGEERAKGNILERFSAQQFPDLHSELNLSSLELGDSALYFCASSAKLTDEKLFFGSGTQLSVL.